Presented here are 11 T cell receptor beta chains from one specimen sequenced in a study of blood T cells in healthy people across ages. A J-beta primer mix and a sample-barcoded 5' primer were used in a second PCR of roughly 7 to 12 cycles. TCRdb ran MiXCR on the 5' RACE reads and lists one entry per CDR3 protein. Here the sample spans about 940,000 distinct CDR3 sequences, roughly 50% being singletons. The sample taken for sequencing was blood. The source of these receptors is a young man in good health.

The chain recombines TRBV3-1 with TRBJ1-2; D remains unclear. Germline lookup yields CDR1 LGHDT and CDR2 YNNKEL (reference sequence). The V gene lost 1 base and the J gene lost 4 bases, with 10 bases spanning the gap. There are 14 residues in the CDR3. The CDR3 reads CASSQVVQTYGYTF. In DNA, the CDR3 is TGTGCCAGCAGCCAAGTTGTCCAGACCTATGGCTACACCTTC.

The chain has TRBV4-1 and TRBJ2-1; no clear D gene. Trimming stripped 4 bases from V and 10 bases from J, with 14 bases between. Germline V gives CDR1 MGHRA, CDR2 YSYEKL. There are 13 residues in the CDR3. CDR3 loop: CASSRSSSYEQFF. The DNA of the CDR3 is TGCGCCAGCAGCCGGTCGAGCTCCTACGAGCAGTTCTTC.

V is TRBV20-1 and J is TRBJ2-3; 10 nucleotides line up with TRBD2. Per germline, CDR1 DFQATT and CDR2 SNEGSKA (reference sequence). This CDR3 comprises 17 residues. J gave up 0 bases and V 0 bases, and 6 bases lay outside the gene matches. The CDR3 DNA is TGCAGTGCTAGAGATCCGCTAGCGGGGGTGAGCACAGATACGCAGTATTTT. As protein: CSARDPLAGVSTDTQYF.

This clonotype was observed a handful of times. This chain connects TRBV18 to TRBJ1-2; the match to TRBD1 covers 9 bases. From germline, CDR1 is KGHSH and CDR2 LQKENI. With V trimmed by 2 bases and J by 7 bases, 2 bases remained unmatched. CDR3 length: 13 residues. CDR3 loop: CASSPDRGIGYTF. The DNA of the CDR3 is TGTGCCAGCTCACCAGACAGGGGGATTGGCTACACCTTC.

V usage is TRBV12-3 or TRBV12-4 and J usage is TRBJ2-7; 7 bases agree with TRBD1. Trimming took 6 bases from V and 4 from J; bases not matched to a gene: 9. There are 14 residues in the CDR3. The CDR3 sequence is CASSSDRTPYEQYF. In DNA form, the CDR3 reads TGTGCCAGCAGCTCGGACAGGACGCCTTACGAGCAGTACTTC.

This chain connects TRBV9 to TRBJ1-2; D gene uncertain. CDR3 length equals 14 residues. V was cut by 4 bases and J by 4 bases, with 14 bases left in between. CDR1 is SGDLS, CDR2 YYNGEE, per germline. The CDR3 DNA reads TGTGCCAGCAGCCCCAGAGAACCTACCTATGGCTACACCTTC. This translates into CASSPREPTYGYTF.

V and J are TRBV10-3 and TRBJ2-3, with D unclear. The CDR3 extends over 16 amino acids. Germline lookup yields CDR1 ENHRY and CDR2 SYGVKD. V lost 0 bases and J lost 0, with 10 bases in between. The chain's CDR3 is CAISESDATSTDTQYF. The CDR3 nucleotides are TGTGCCATCAGTGAGTCGGACGCCACTAGCACAGATACGCAGTATTTT.

The V gene is TRBV6-6, the J gene TRBJ1-2, with D uncertain. This CDR3 has 14 amino acids. Between the trimmed V and J ends, which lost 4 bases and 0 bases, there was a span of 9 bases. Germline CDR1 is MNHNY and CDR2 is SVGAGI (reference sequence). CDR3 protein: CASSLTDSNYGYTF. The CDR3 DNA reads as TGTGCCAGCAGTTTAACAGACTCTAACTATGGCTACACCTTC.

This chain joins TRBV9 and TRBJ2-7; D is perhaps TRBD1 (6 bases). V lost 0 bases, J lost 4 bases, and 14 bases lay in between. CDR1 SGDLS and CDR2 YYNGEE come from the germline V gene. This CDR3 region has 15 residues. The CDR3 DNA reads as TGTGCCAGCAGCGTAGAAGCACAGGGAACGTACGAGCAGTACTTC. This encodes CASSVEAQGTYEQYF.

V usage is TRBV7-2 and J usage is TRBJ2-7; D gene unclear. The J call may be in error: the DNA end matches TRBJ2-5 better. The CDR3 spans 16 residues. Germline V gene sequence: CDR1 SGHTA, CDR2 FQGNSA. The CDR3 DNA reads TGTGCCAGCAGCTTAGACCCAGGCGGTAGGGTAAAGACCCAGTACTTC. Protein sequence: CASSLDPGGRVKTQYF.

A note on this clonotype: One end of the junction does not line up with germline, which may come from a read error. The chain uses TRBV3-1 and TRBJ1-6, with no clear D. The CDR3 contains 15 residues. Germline-derived CDR1 and CDR2 are LGHDT and YNNKEL (reference sequence). CDR3 residues: CVSSQGPVHNSPLHF. The CDR3 bases are TGTGTCAGCAGCCAAGGACCCGTCCATAATTCACCCCTCCACTTT. The full variable domain, its missing parts supplied by reference TRBV3-1 and TRBJ1-6, is DTAVSQTPKYLVTQMGNDKSIKCEQNLGHDTMYWYKQDSKKFLKIMFSYNNKELIINETVPNRFSPKSPDKAHLNLHINSLELGDSAVYFCVSSQGPVHNSPLHFGNGTRLTVT.